These T cell receptor beta chains were read from a single sample in a study of identical twins. TCRdb recomputed calls from the 5' RACE reads with MiXCR, one row per CDR3 protein. The sample carries about 920,000 distinct CDR3 sequences, 12% recorded once. These data were likewise used in another study, on yellow fever vaccine responses in identical twins.

Sample: PBMCs. These receptors were obtained from a woman aged 18 to 35 in good health. CDR3s include the opening cysteine and the closing phenylalanine or tryptophan. A D gene is named only where the DNA matches it firmly. Expanded clones get a size class; other rows say once, few or many, or leave the size out.

j_call,d_call,v_call,clone_size,cdr3_length,cdr3_nt,cdr3_aa
TRBJ2-7,-,TRBV29-1,-,13,TGCAGCGTTGTAAGGGACATTAGGTCCGAGCAGTACTTC,CSVVRDIRSEQYF
TRBJ2-3,-,TRBV6-5,-,17,TGTGCCAGCAGTTTCCCCAGGCCTCAAAAGGGGAGAGATACGCAGTATTTT,CASSFPRPQKGRDTQYF
TRBJ2-3,-,TRBV20-1,-,11,TGCAGTGCTCTCCCTAGGGATACGCAGTATTTT,CSALPRDTQYF
TRBJ2-7,-,TRBV20-1,-,14,TGCAGTGCCACAGATCGGGCTCCGGCCTACGAGCAGTACTTC,CSATDRAPAYEQYF
TRBJ2-2,TRBD1,TRBV5-6,few,15,TGTGCCAGCAGCTACGACAGGGGAGACACCGGGGAGCTGTTTTTT,CASSYDRGDTGELFF
TRBJ2-1,TRBD2,TRBV12-3/TRBV12-4,few,19,TGTGCCAGCAGGGGACAGCCGGGACTAGCGGGAGGTTCCTACAATGAGCAGTTCTTC,CASRGQPGLAGGSYNEQFF
TRBJ2-1,-,TRBV2,few,17,TGTGCCAGCGGGACCCGGGGGAGCGCAAGCTCCTACAATGAGCAGTTCTTC,CASGTRGSASSYNEQFF
TRBJ2-5,-,TRBV10-3,many,13,TGTGCCATCAGTGCCCGGGATGCGGAGACCCAGTACTTC,CAISARDAETQYF
TRBJ2-6,-,TRBV24-1,few,18,TGTGCCACCAGTGATGCGGGTGTTGGGGCTTCTGGGGCCAACGTCCTGACTTTC,CATSDAGVGASGANVLTF
TRBJ2-3,-,TRBV29-1,-,11,TGCAGCGTTGACCTTCCAGATACGCAGTATTTT,CSVDLPDTQYF
TRBJ1-5,TRBD1,TRBV3-1,-,16,TGTGCCAGCAGCAAAGGACAGGGCCGAGGCAATCAGCCCCAGCATTTT,CASSKGQGRGNQPQHF
TRBJ2-7,-,TRBV4-1,few,15,TGCGCCAGCAGCGCGGACGGATTCGGCCCCTACGAGCAGTACTTC,CASSADGFGPYEQYF
TRBJ1-5,-,TRBV16,-,15,TGTGCCAGCAGCCAATCGGGCCAGGGAAATCAGCCCCAGCATTTT,CASSQSGQGNQPQHF
TRBJ1-1,TRBD1,TRBV4-1,many,15,TGCGCCAGCAGCCAGATGGACAGGGCCGGGACTGAAGCTTTCTTT,CASSQMDRAGTEAFF
TRBJ2-5,-,TRBV28,-,13,TGTGCCAGCAGATGGGGGAGCATTGGGACCCAGTACTTC,CASRWGSIGTQYF
TRBJ1-5,-,TRBV6-1,-,13,TGTGCCAGCAGCAGGACAAAAAATCAGCCCCAGCATTTT,CASSRTKNQPQHF
TRBJ2-3,-,TRBV11-3,-,15,TGTGCCAGCAGCTTAGCCCCCGTTGGCACAGATACGCAGTATTTT,CASSLAPVGTDTQYF
TRBJ1-1,-,TRBV29-1,once,13,TGCAGCGTCTCGAGCGTATCGAACACTGAAGCTTTCTTT,CSVSSVSNTEAFF
TRBJ2-7,TRBD2,TRBV3-1,-,17,TGTGCCAGCAGCCAAGGGGCGACAGCGGGAGTAGTCTACGAGCAGTACTTC,CASSQGATAGVVYEQYF
TRBJ1-1,TRBD1,TRBV6-1,-,15,TGTGCCAGCAGAACCGATGGGACAGGGGGCACTGAAGCTTTCTTT,CASRTDGTGGTEAFF
TRBJ1-2,-,TRBV6-5,-,14,TGTGCCAGCAGTTCCTACAGGGTGTCGGATGGCTACACCTTC,CASSSYRVSDGYTF
TRBJ2-1,-,TRBV5-1,-,16,TGCGCCAGCAGCTTGGAGCCTAGCGAGCTTAGGAATGAGCAGTTCTTC,CASSLEPSELRNEQFF
TRBJ2-7,TRBD2,TRBV20-1,many,14,TGCAGTGCCCAAGGACTAGCGGGAGATGACGAGCAGTACTTC,CSAQGLAGDDEQYF
TRBJ2-7,TRBD1,TRBV12-5,few,13,TGTGCTAGTGGGGGACAGGAGGGGCTCGAGCAGTACTTC,CASGGQEGLEQYF
TRBJ1-3,-,TRBV12-3/TRBV12-4,few,15,TGTGCCAGCAGCCTAAGCAGGGCTCGGGGGAACACCATATATTTT,CASSLSRARGNTIYF
TRBJ2-2,TRBD1,TRBV27,few,16,TGTGCCAGCAGTTCCACCGGGACAGGGCGGGCCGGGGAGCTGTTTTTT,CASSSTGTGRAGELFF
TRBJ1-1,-,TRBV20-1,-,15,TGCAGTGCTAGAGATCGGGGGAAGATGAACACTAAAGCTTTCTTT,CSARDRGKMNTKAFF